This T cell receptor beta chain was profiled in a study of cytotoxic CD8 clonotypes in ibrutinib-treated CLL. Looking at the study overall: Sequencing produced an average of about 250,000 productive templates and under 95,000 productive rearrangements per sample.

Germline CDR1 reads SEHNR; CDR2 reads FQNEAQ (reference sequence). Trimming left V 3 bases short and J 3 bases short, with 11 bases between. This CDR3 comprises 14 residues. Target depth was 1 in 200,000 to 1 in 1 million T cells, about 10x per clonotype. Repertoires were generated with immunoSEQ multiplex PCR, while TCRdb's copy carries only in-frame clones and drops some. The sample lists around 92,000 clones, roughly four fifths occurring once. This chain connects TRBV7-9 to TRBJ1-1, with a weak D call TRBD1 (6 bases). Specimen: PBMCs, collected after 24 months of ibrutinib treatment. The source of this sequence is a human donor with chronic lymphocytic leukemia. The CDR3 sequence is CASSLRGRDTEAFF. DNA for the CDR3: TGTGCCAGCAGCTTGAGGGGGAGGGACACTGAAGCTTTCTTT.